Presented here are 6 T cell receptor beta chains from one specimen sequenced in a study of blood T cells in healthy people across ages (dated by TCRdb to about 2015). The library was prepared using 5' RACE. The sequencer was an Illumina HiSeq 2500. The second PCR ran for roughly 6 to 11 cycles and used a J-beta primer mix along with a sample-barcoded 5' primer. The raw public data were reprocessed by TCRdb itself: fastp quality trimming at Q25, MiXCR clonotype calling, in-frame beta chains only. Here each entry gathers all rows of one CDR3 protein and keeps the most common genes and DNA. This sample has over 600,000 distinct CDR3 sequences in its table, and around 41% of those were observed once. The ten top clones hold around 30% of the sample. Material for sequencing was blood. The receptors derive from an elderly man in good health.

V is TRBV2 and J is TRBJ2-3; D unresolved. Trimming stripped 10 bases from V and 1 base from J, with 9 bases between. CDR1 and CDR2 from the germline V gene are SNHLY and FYNNEI. The length of the CDR3 is 12 residues. DNA for the CDR3: TGTGCCACCCTTCGGGGCACAGATACGCAGTATTTT. Translating gives CATLRGTDTQYF.

This clonotype has at least ten counts. The chain joins TRBV5-1 to TRBJ2-1; D may be TRBD1 (5 bases). This CDR3 is 14 amino acids long. The germline V gene has CDR1 SGHRS and CDR2 YFSETQ. The V end was cut by 1 base, the J end by 7 bases, with 12 bases between. The CDR3 bases are TGCGCCAGCAGCTTGCTGGGGCAACGGAATGAGCAGTTCTTC. Translation: CASSLLGQRNEQFF.

The chain carries TRBV7-6 and TRBJ2-7; D perhaps matches TRBD1 (6 bases). V was pared by 5 bases and J by 6 bases, with 11 bases between. The CDR3 covers 12 residues. Germline V CDR1 and CDR2: SGHVS, FNYEAQ. In nucleotides, the CDR3 is TGTGCCAGCAGCCGCCGCAGGGGCGAGCAGTACTTC. Protein: CASSRRRGEQYF.

This clonotype has a count of ten or more. The chain uses TRBV6-2 or TRBV6-3 and TRBJ2-7; D remains unclear. The CDR3 is made up of 11 amino acids. Germline lookup yields CDR1 MNHEY and CDR2 SVGEGT. The V gene lost 5 bases and the J gene lost 3 bases, with 5 bases spanning the gap. CDR3: CASSQSYEQYF. The CDR3 DNA sequence: TGTGCCAGCAGTCAGAGCTACGAGCAGTACTTC.

In the case of this clonotype: A much larger clone differs from this one at a single base, so this may be a read error. V usage is TRBV29-1 and J usage is TRBJ2-5, with 8 bases lining up with TRBD2. CDR3 length equals 20 residues. From germline, CDR1 is SQVTM and CDR2 ANQGSEA. The J segment lost 11 bases and the V segment lost 0 bases, leaving 29 bases of the junction unmatched. The CDR3 sequence is CSVEDLRVAGNLGTNNEQYF. In DNA, the CDR3 is TGCAGCGTTGAAGATCTTCGGGTAGCGGGGAATCTGGGGACCAACAATGAGCAGTACTTC. The full variable domain, in which reference TRBV29-1 and TRBJ2-5 provide the parts outside the CDR3, is SAVISQKPSRDICQRGTSLTIQCQVDSQVTMMFWYRQQPGQSLTLIATANQGSEATYESGFVIDKFPISRPNLTFSTLTVSNMSPEDSSIYLCSVEDLRVAGNLGTNNEQYFGPGTRLLVL.

The CDR3 coding sequence is TGCAGCGTGGATGGGGTTGGAGATGAGCAGTACTTC. It is translated as CSVDGVGDEQYF. This chain joins TRBV29-1 and TRBJ2-7; D not resolved. Trimming pared 6 bases from V and 7 bases from J, leaving 16 bases between. Germline V gene data show CDR1 as SQVTM and CDR2 as ANQGSEA. The CDR3 sequence is 12 residues long.